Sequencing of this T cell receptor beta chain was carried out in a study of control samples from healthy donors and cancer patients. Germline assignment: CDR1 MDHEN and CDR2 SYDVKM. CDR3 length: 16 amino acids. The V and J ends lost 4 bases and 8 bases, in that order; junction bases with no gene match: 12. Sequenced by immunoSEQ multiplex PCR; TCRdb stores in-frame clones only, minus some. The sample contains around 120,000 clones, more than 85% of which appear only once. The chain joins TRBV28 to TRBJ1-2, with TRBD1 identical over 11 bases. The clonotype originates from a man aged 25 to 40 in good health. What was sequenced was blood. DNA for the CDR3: TGTGCCAGCAGTTCCGCCCAGGACAGGGGGCGAAGGGGCTACACCTTC. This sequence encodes CASSSAQDRGRRGYTF.